The clone carrying this T cell receptor (beta chain) has more than one count but fewer than ten. No antigen is known for it. Before thyroid surgery, none of the patients had received any treatment. Germline values: CDR1 MRHNA, CDR2 SNTAGT. V dropped 6 bases and J dropped 5; count of bases not matched to a gene: 8. CDR3 length equals 16 residues. These data come from a study of metastatic and nonmetastatic thyroid tumors. Turning to the study itself: From malignant and benign thyroid patients, repertoires in blood and in tumor or nodule tissue were compared. Study-level results: Reportedly, malignant thyroid tumors had significantly higher TCR beta diversity than benign nodules, in blood and tumor.

In the source study's methods: The study took CDR3 differences across clinicopathological groups and made a distant-metastasis classifier for papillary thyroid cancer from them. TCRdb re-processed the PCR reads through MiXCR. Here the V and J calls rest on TCRdb's processing, not on the authors' analysis. The sample comprises around 19,000 clones, approximately 10% of which are singletons, and roughly 8% rests with the top ten. Sequenced input: blood. This receptor was taken from a female donor with papillary thyroid cancer or a benign thyroid nodule (not recorded which). Some clones in this sample may be carry-over from other donors' samples. The J gene is TRBJ2-5, the V gene TRBV6-4, with 14 bases matching TRBD2. The CDR3 loop reads CASSKTSGRGGETQYF. As DNA, the CDR3 is TGTGCCAGCAGCAAGACTAGCGGGAGGGGCGGGGAGACCCAGTACTTC.